This TCR beta chain derives from a study of blood T cell repertoires in COVID-19 (dated by TCRdb to the early 2020s). Describing the broader study: Samples from collaborators originated in the United States, Italy and Spain and spanned both the acute and convalescent phases of COVID-19. The material from the prospective study consisted of cDNA or gDNA derived from T cells, B-cell-depleted T cells, or PBMCs. The dataset comprised deeply sampled blood TCRbeta repertoires from subjects exposed to, actively infected with, or recovered from COVID-19. A freely available public database, intended as a resource for researchers studying the immune response to SARS-CoV-2, is where the repertoires were released. Samples came from the ongoing ImmuneRACE study (first 160 participants) plus 1,254 subjects from 6 global collaborators. Sample metadata almost always included a de-identified subject ID, COVID-19 status, age in years and sex. HLA class I and class II types, where available, came from metadata supplied by the sample provider rather than from assay-based typing. Points the paper makes about the study in general: The amount of clinical and demographic metadata varied by source and participant and was provided uncurated.

Points on this clone: The antigen this receptor binds is unknown. It has no much larger one-base neighbor in the sample; base qualities were not kept.

The immunoSEQ Assay, a bias-controlled multiplex PCR, was used to amplify TCRbeta CDR3 regions from genomic DNA. Under the source paper's analysis protocol: The number of nucleated cells in each sample was estimated by amplification of reference gene primers within the assay. Sequence reads were collapsed and filtered to measure the absolute abundance of every unique TCRbeta CDR3 rearrangement. For each sample, productive Simpson clonality was calculated as the square root of Simpson's diversity index over productive rearrangements. Here the immuneACCESS table is served through TCRdb, limited to in-frame sequences with V and J called. Missing clones are a known gap in these copies; in checked studies unresolved V genes cover under half, and the rest lacks a known reason. V and J calls and clone size are given by that table; D and trimming were obtained from the DNA. The sample includes under 450,000 clones, with less than 90% observed a single time. Clones ranked in the top ten supply just under 3% of the sample.

Enrolling through a virtual design, the prospective study's participants ranged in age from roughly 18 to 89 years and lived across roughly 24 United States geographic areas. Cohort assignment in the prospective study relied on participant-reported clinical history from a screening survey and a study questionnaire. Recovered participants in ImmuneRACE Cohort 3 were defined as having two consecutive negative NP/OP PCR tests, clearance from a healthcare professional, or resolution of symptoms. Mobile phlebotomists in the prospective study collected whole blood, serum and a nasopharyngeal or oropharyngeal swab from every participant. Prospective study participants could optionally give additional blood draws and questionnaires over a roughly two-month period. Blood samples from the prospective study were shipped frozen or at room temperature prior to DNA extraction. Per the germline V gene (reference sequence), MNHEY is the CDR1 and SMNVEV is the CDR2. The CDR3, from cysteine to phenylalanine, totals 14 residues. CDR3 DNA only is kept here, 42 bases in frame from base 1. V was cut back by 3 bases and J by 5 bases, leaving a gap of 14 bases between them.

This TCR derives from a woman in her thirties who had recovered from COVID-19. The chain is assembled from TRBV27 and TRBJ2-7; the D region possibly corresponds to TRBD2 (6 bases align). The material sequenced was PBMCs or T cells enriched from blood (not recorded which). CDR3 sequence: CASSLAAGRNEQYF. The DNA sequence is TGTGCCAGCAGTTTGGCGGCGGGAAGGAACGAGCAGTACTTC.